This is a list of T cell receptor beta chains from one sample in a study of cytomegalovirus exposure and HLA in healthy donors. The method was immunoSEQ multiplex PCR; TCRdb's version includes in-frame clones alone and lacks a portion of them. The sample yields over 120,000 clones, roughly 70% seen once. What was sequenced was PBMCs. Every receptor here comes from a man in his late teens or twenties in good health and CMV-seropositive. Both conserved end residues are part of each CDR3. D genes are given only for firm matches. Rows give clone size only sometimes, using once, few, many, or a class for an expanded clone.

d_gene: NA; j_gene: TRBJ2-7; len: 11; v_gene: TRBV20-1; abundance: NA; CDR3aa: CSAMSGYEQYF; CDR3nt: TGCAGTGCTATGAGCGGCTACGAGCAGTACTTC
d_gene: NA; j_gene: TRBJ2-7; len: 16; v_gene: TRBV9; abundance: NA; CDR3aa: CASSVGGTPSSYEQYF; CDR3nt: TGTGCCAGCAGCGTAGGTGGGACTCCTAGCTCCTACGAGCAGTACTTC
d_gene: NA; j_gene: TRBJ2-1; len: 14; v_gene: TRBV28; abundance: NA; CDR3aa: CASSSGSKYNEQFF; CDR3nt: TGTGCCAGCAGCTCCGGGAGTAAATACAATGAGCAGTTCTTC
d_gene: TRBD1; j_gene: TRBJ1-2; len: 15; v_gene: TRBV7-9; abundance: NA; CDR3aa: CASSPRTGTIYGYTF; CDR3nt: TGTGCCAGCAGCCCGCGGACAGGGACAATCTATGGCTACACCTTC
d_gene: TRBD2; j_gene: TRBJ2-3; len: 14; v_gene: TRBV29-1; abundance: NA; CDR3aa: CSVTGTSPTDTQYF; CDR3nt: TGCAGCGTTACCGGGACTAGCCCCACAGATACGCAGTATTTT
d_gene: NA; j_gene: TRBJ1-5; len: 18; v_gene: TRBV23-1; abundance: NA; CDR3aa: CASSQSKQPGGINQPQHF; CDR3nt: TGCGCCAGCAGTCAATCGAAACAGCCTGGAGGCATTAATCAGCCCCAGCATTTT
d_gene: NA; j_gene: TRBJ2-2; len: 15; v_gene: TRBV9; abundance: NA; CDR3aa: CASSVARQGIGELFF; CDR3nt: TGTGCCAGCAGCGTAGCTCGGCAGGGAATCGGGGAGCTGTTTTTT
d_gene: NA; j_gene: TRBJ2-3; len: 14; v_gene: TRBV27; abundance: once; CDR3aa: CASSLGRPEDTQYF; CDR3nt: TGTGCCAGCAGTTTAGGCAGGCCCGAGGATACGCAGTATTTT
d_gene: TRBD1; j_gene: TRBJ2-7; len: 15; v_gene: TRBV11-2; abundance: NA; CDR3aa: CASSLSGTGLFEQYF; CDR3nt: TGTGCCAGCAGCCTATCCGGGACAGGGTTATTCGAGCAGTACTTC
d_gene: NA; j_gene: TRBJ2-5; len: 14; v_gene: TRBV9; abundance: NA; CDR3aa: CASSVAPQGETQYF; CDR3nt: TGTGCCAGCAGCGTAGCCCCCCAGGGGGAGACCCAGTACTTC
d_gene: NA; j_gene: TRBJ1-1; len: 14; v_gene: TRBV28; abundance: NA; CDR3aa: CASSLYQVNTEAFF; CDR3nt: TGTGCCAGCAGTTTATATCAGGTGAACACTGAAGCTTTCTTT
d_gene: NA; j_gene: TRBJ2-3; len: 15; v_gene: TRBV9; abundance: once; CDR3aa: CASSVVGTSTDTQYF; CDR3nt: TGTGCCAGCAGCGTAGTGGGCACTAGCACAGATACGCAGTATTTT
d_gene: NA; j_gene: TRBJ1-5; len: 11; v_gene: TRBV6-1; abundance: once; CDR3aa: CASSAYQPQHF; CDR3nt: TGTGCCAGCAGTGCGTATCAGCCCCAGCATTTT
d_gene: TRBD1; j_gene: TRBJ2-2; len: 16; v_gene: TRBV18; abundance: NA; CDR3aa: CASSPRTGRRAGELFF; CDR3nt: TGTGCCAGCTCACCCCGGACAGGGCGGAGGGCCGGGGAGCTGTTTTTT
d_gene: NA; j_gene: TRBJ2-7; len: 13; v_gene: TRBV7-2; abundance: NA; CDR3aa: CASSLGHLNEQYF; CDR3nt: TGTGCCAGCAGCTTGGGACATCTGAACGAGCAGTACTTC
d_gene: TRBD1; j_gene: TRBJ1-3; len: 19; v_gene: TRBV4-2; abundance: NA; CDR3aa: CASSHLGQGVTARGNTIYF; CDR3nt: TGTGCCAGCAGCCACCTTGGACAGGGAGTAACGGCGAGAGGAAACACCATATATTTT
d_gene: TRBD2; j_gene: TRBJ2-1; len: 15; v_gene: TRBV6-1; abundance: NA; CDR3aa: CASSGSGGVNNEQFF; CDR3nt: TGTGCCAGCAGTGGTAGCGGGGGGGTCAACAATGAGCAGTTCTTC
d_gene: NA; j_gene: TRBJ2-7; len: 14; v_gene: TRBV6-5; abundance: NA; CDR3aa: CASSARGRSYEQYF; CDR3nt: TGTGCCAGCAGTGCGAGAGGGCGGTCCTACGAGCAGTACTTC
d_gene: NA; j_gene: TRBJ1-2; len: 16; v_gene: TRBV7-9; abundance: NA; CDR3aa: CAVRLWAKQSFYGYTF; CDR3nt: TGTGCCGTTCGACTATGGGCGAAACAGTCGTTCTATGGCTACACCTTC
d_gene: NA; j_gene: TRBJ1-2; len: 14; v_gene: TRBV6-4; abundance: NA; CDR3aa: CASSDSRGFRGYTF; CDR3nt: TGTGCCAGCAGTGACTCGAGGGGGTTTCGTGGCTACACCTTC
d_gene: NA; j_gene: TRBJ2-2; len: 13; v_gene: TRBV4-2; abundance: once; CDR3aa: CASSGHLTGELFF; CDR3nt: TGTGCCAGCAGCGGACACTTAACCGGGGAGCTGTTTTTT
d_gene: TRBD2; j_gene: TRBJ2-7; len: 16; v_gene: TRBV5-1; abundance: NA; CDR3aa: CASSHSGTSGSYEQYF; CDR3nt: TGCGCCAGCAGCCACTCCGGGACTAGCGGCTCCTACGAGCAGTACTTC
d_gene: NA; j_gene: TRBJ1-5; len: 14; v_gene: TRBV28; abundance: NA; CDR3aa: CASGGTGSNQPQHF; CDR3nt: TGTGCCAGCGGCGGGACTGGAAGCAATCAGCCCCAGCATTTT
d_gene: NA; j_gene: TRBJ1-2; len: 13; v_gene: TRBV29-1; abundance: once; CDR3aa: CSVPTGANYGYTF; CDR3nt: TGCAGCGTTCCGACAGGAGCTAACTATGGCTACACCTTC
d_gene: NA; j_gene: TRBJ2-7; len: 14; v_gene: TRBV19; abundance: NA; CDR3aa: CASSIQGHSYEQYF; CDR3nt: TGTGCCAGTAGTATACAGGGACACAGTTACGAGCAGTACTTC
d_gene: NA; j_gene: TRBJ1-6; len: 15; v_gene: TRBV7-7; abundance: few; CDR3aa: CASTAGGTYNSPLHF; CDR3nt: TGTGCTAGCACCGCCGGGGGGACCTATAATTCACCCCTCCACTTT
d_gene: TRBD1; j_gene: TRBJ2-1; len: 15; v_gene: TRBV6-4; abundance: once; CDR3aa: CASSDSTGGYNEQFF; CDR3nt: TGTGCCAGCAGTGACTCGACAGGGGGCTACAATGAGCAGTTCTTC
d_gene: NA; j_gene: TRBJ1-1; len: 14; v_gene: TRBV21-1; abundance: NA; CDR3aa: CASSRKDRNTEAFF; CDR3nt: TGTGCCAGCAGCAGAAAGGACAGAAACACTGAAGCTTTCTTT
d_gene: NA; j_gene: TRBJ2-7; len: 13; v_gene: TRBV7-8; abundance: few; CDR3aa: CASSLEEGSGQYF; CDR3nt: TGTGCCAGCAGCTTAGAGGAGGGTTCGGGGCAGTACTTC